The source of this T cell receptor (beta chain) is a study of OX40 agonist ivuxolimab in advanced cancers. Turning to the study itself: Patients were dosed intravenously with ivuxolimab at 0.01 to 10 mg/kg every 2 weeks. Overall study results and limits: Individuals who were partial responders at 0.1-3.0 mg/kg had clonal expansion that ranked among the lowest. At 0.1 to 3.0 mg/kg and by week 6, CD4+ and CD8+ T cells in the blood had expanded clonally.

The table came from immunoSEQ multiplex PCR; TCRdb's copy has only in-frame clones and leaves some out. The data show 65,000 to 95,000 clones, around 88% seen once. CDR3 length equals 13 residues. V gave up 5 bases and J gave up 4 bases, with 11 bases separating them. Per the germline V gene, CDR1 is LGHNT and CDR2 is FRNRAP. In regard to this clone: The antigen is unknown.

This receptor was taken from an adult with an advanced solid tumor such as melanoma, head and neck, liver or kidney cancer. The rearrangement joins TRBV12-5 to TRBJ1-1; D not resolved. The specimen was CD4+ or CD8+ T cells sorted from blood, collected in a trial of the OX40 agonist ivuxolimab. This CDR3 reads CASGTSYTTEAFF. CDR3 in DNA: TGTGCTAGTGGTACCTCCTACACCACTGAAGCTTTCTTT.